These T cell receptor beta chains were read from a single sample in a study of T cells after yellow fever vaccination. MiXCR was run by TCRdb on the 5' RACE reads, yielding one entry per CDR3 protein. Of about 340,000 distinct CDR3 sequences listed, approximately 13% are singletons. The material was CD4+ T cells sorted from PBMCs, obtained 15 days after the yellow fever booster vaccination. Receptors were obtained from a man aged 18 to 35 who received the YFV17D yellow fever vaccine. Both conserved end residues are part of each CDR3. The D gene is left open where the match is weak. A clone size is listed for some rows: how often the clone was seen (once, few, many), or a class if it is expanded.

v_call: TRBV19
d_call: .
j_call: TRBJ1-2
clone_size: .
cdr3_nt: TGTGCCAGTAGTATCCCCCTGGCCTATGGCTACACCTTC
cdr3_aa: CASSIPLAYGYTF

v_call: TRBV6-5
d_call: .
j_call: TRBJ1-1
clone_size: .
cdr3_nt: TGTGCCAGCAGTGTTCACGGGGTTTTGGAAGCTTTCTTT
cdr3_aa: CASSVHGVLEAFF

v_call: TRBV4-3
d_call: .
j_call: TRBJ2-3
clone_size: .
cdr3_nt: TGCGCCAGCAGCCAACTTGTCACAGATACGCAGTATTTT
cdr3_aa: CASSQLVTDTQYF

v_call: TRBV20-1
d_call: .
j_call: TRBJ1-2
clone_size: .
cdr3_nt: TGCAGTGCTAGCCCGGTGGGGGATGGCTACACCTTC
cdr3_aa: CSASPVGDGYTF

v_call: TRBV7-2
d_call: .
j_call: TRBJ1-1
clone_size: many
cdr3_nt: TGTGCCAGCAGCTTATATGGGGGGGTAAACACTGAAGCTTTCTTT
cdr3_aa: CASSLYGGVNTEAFF

v_call: TRBV20-1
d_call: TRBD1
j_call: TRBJ2-5
clone_size: .
cdr3_nt: TGCAGTGCCGGGACAGGGGGGACCCAGTACTTC
cdr3_aa: CSAGTGGTQYF

v_call: TRBV7-6
d_call: .
j_call: TRBJ1-5
clone_size: few
cdr3_nt: TGTGCCAGCAGCTTAGCAGGTATGACAGACCTCGGGCCCCAGCATTTT
cdr3_aa: CASSLAGMTDLGPQHF

v_call: TRBV4-3
d_call: .
j_call: TRBJ1-6
clone_size: .
cdr3_nt: TGCGCCAGCAGAATCAGGAGCCCTAATTCACCCCTCCTCTTT
cdr3_aa: CASRIRSPNSPLLF

v_call: TRBV5-1
d_call: .
j_call: TRBJ1-5
clone_size: few
cdr3_nt: TGCGCCAGCAGCTTAGACAGTCATAGCAATCAGCCCCAGCATTTT
cdr3_aa: CASSLDSHSNQPQHF

v_call: TRBV7-2
d_call: .
j_call: TRBJ1-1
clone_size: .
cdr3_nt: TGTGCCAGCAGCTTAGAGGCAGGGTGGGCTCGTGAAGCTTTCTTT
cdr3_aa: CASSLEAGWAREAFF

v_call: TRBV29-1
d_call: .
j_call: TRBJ1-5
clone_size: .
cdr3_nt: TGCAGCGTTGCTCCGAATAGCAATCAGCCCCAGCATTTT
cdr3_aa: CSVAPNSNQPQHF

v_call: TRBV29-1
d_call: .
j_call: TRBJ2-4
clone_size: many
cdr3_nt: TGCAGCGTTGTGAGGAGGGCAGCTAACAAAAACATTCAGTACTTC
cdr3_aa: CSVVRRAANKNIQYF

v_call: TRBV5-1
d_call: .
j_call: TRBJ1-2
clone_size: .
cdr3_nt: TGCGCCAGCAGCCCGGACCCCGAGGGTATCTATGGCTACACCTTC
cdr3_aa: CASSPDPEGIYGYTF

v_call: TRBV7-2
d_call: .
j_call: TRBJ2-3
clone_size: few
cdr3_nt: TGTGCCAGCAGGAGGCAGGAGGATACGCAGTATTTT
cdr3_aa: CASRRQEDTQYF

v_call: TRBV29-1
d_call: TRBD1
j_call: TRBJ1-1
clone_size: .
cdr3_nt: TGCAGCGCCCTCGGACAGGGCACTGAAGCTTTCTTT
cdr3_aa: CSALGQGTEAFF

v_call: TRBV24-1
d_call: .
j_call: TRBJ1-2
clone_size: few
cdr3_nt: TGTGCCACCAGCTCCGGCTATGGCTACACCTTC
cdr3_aa: CATSSGYGYTF

v_call: TRBV20-1
d_call: .
j_call: TRBJ2-3
clone_size: few
cdr3_nt: TGCAGTGCCCCGAAAAACCCTAGCGTGGGCACAGATACGCAGTATTTT
cdr3_aa: CSAPKNPSVGTDTQYF

v_call: TRBV12-3/TRBV12-4
d_call: .
j_call: TRBJ1-1
clone_size: few
cdr3_nt: TGTGCCACCCGACAGTACACTGAAGCTTTCTTT
cdr3_aa: CATRQYTEAFF

v_call: TRBV5-1
d_call: TRBD2
j_call: TRBJ2-3
clone_size: .
cdr3_nt: TGCGCCAGCAGCTCCCTTGGAAGCGGGGGGGCCATAGATACGCAGTATTTT
cdr3_aa: CASSSLGSGGAIDTQYF